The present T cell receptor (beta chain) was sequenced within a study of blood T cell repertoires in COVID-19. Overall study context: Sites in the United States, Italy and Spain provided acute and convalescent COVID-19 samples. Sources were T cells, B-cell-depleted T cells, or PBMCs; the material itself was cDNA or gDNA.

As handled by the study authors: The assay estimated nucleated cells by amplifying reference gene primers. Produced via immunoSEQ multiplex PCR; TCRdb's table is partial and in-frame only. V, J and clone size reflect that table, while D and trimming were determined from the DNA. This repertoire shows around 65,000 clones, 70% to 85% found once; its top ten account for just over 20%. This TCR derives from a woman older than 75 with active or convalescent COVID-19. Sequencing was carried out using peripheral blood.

In DNA, the CDR3 is TGCAGCGCCCTACAGGGGGATGGCTCCTACGAGCAGTACTTC. It yields the protein CSALQGDGSYEQYF. The V call is TRBV29-1, the J call TRBJ2-7, with 8 bases matching TRBD1. The ends lost 7 bases at V and 0 bases at J; junction bases unmatched: 8. Per the germline V gene, CDR1 is SQVTM and CDR2 is ANQGSEA. The CDR3 runs 14 residues.